This T cell receptor beta chain is from a study of T cells in Graves' hyperthyroidism and ophthalmopathy. As regards this clonotype: Its antigen is currently unknown.

The germline V gene encodes CDR1 DFQATT and CDR2 SNEGSKA (reference sequence). This CDR3 spans 15 amino acids. V trimming: 8 bases; J trimming: 7 bases; junction bases outside the gene matches: 16. Newly diagnosed hyperthyroidism, duration under 2 months, in patients aged 18 to 65. The study excluded patients with uncontrolled infection, other autoimmune disease, pregnancy or lactation. Notes on the study in general: Blood also held most thyroid clonotypes expanded beyond 0.001. A model using 13 V-J features told ophthalmopathy apart from stable hyperthyroidism.

Amplification of TCR beta CDR3 regions was performed using RNA transcripts as template. The primer set for the first-round RT-PCR of the TCR CDR3 was HTBI. One entry per CDR3 protein, called by TCRdb with MiXCR from the multiplex PCR reads. The sample holds about 49,000 distinct CDR3 sequences; less than 65% are singletons and the top ten take 30% to 40%. The sample was peripheral blood or thyroid tissue (not recorded which). J is TRBJ2-1 and V is TRBV20-1, with TRBD2 identical over 8 bases. This TCR was sampled from a man aged 18 to 29 with Graves' hyperthyroidism. The DNA of the CDR3 is TGCAGTTCTTATCTAGACGGGAGGGTAAGGAATGAGCAGTTCTTC. Translating gives CSSYLDGRVRNEQFF.